Listed below are T cell receptor beta chains from one sample, sequenced in a study of shared clonotypes between healthy human individuals. The protocol was immunoSEQ multiplex PCR, while the TCRdb copy is restricted to in-frame clones and leaves out a portion. The sample shows around 1.1 million clones, about 72% of them seen only once. Sequencing was done on a sample of memory CD4+ T cells from PBMCs. The receptors were sampled from a young man in good health. Some clones in this sample may be carry-over from other donors' samples. Both conserved end residues are part of each CDR3. D genes are given only for firm matches. Clone sizes are given selectively: once, few, many, or a class where the clone is expanded.

V	D	length	J	size	CDR3	DNA
TRBV14	TRBD1	13	TRBJ1-5	NA	CASSTGGNQPQHF	TGTGCCAGCTCCACAGGGGGCAATCAGCCCCAGCATTTT
TRBV7-2	NA	12	TRBJ2-7	NA	CASSSPYYEQYF	TGTGCCAGCAGCTCCCCCTACTACGAGCAGTACTTC
TRBV15	NA	15	TRBJ2-7	NA	CATSRVGRGGHEQYF	TGTGCCACCAGCAGAGTGGGCAGGGGGGGACACGAGCAGTACTTC
TRBV10-3	NA	14	TRBJ2-5	NA	CAIRDPYREETQYF	TGTGCCATCAGGGACCCTTACAGGGAAGAGACCCAGTACTTC
TRBV11-2	NA	15	TRBJ2-5	many	CASSENRVERETQYF	TGTGCCAGCAGCGAGAACAGGGTCGAGCGGGAGACCCAGTACTTC
TRBV12-5	NA	13	TRBJ1-1	NA	CASGLDGITEAFF	TGTGCTAGTGGTTTGGACGGAATCACTGAAGCTTTCTTT
TRBV11-3	NA	15	TRBJ2-1	NA	CASSKALAPYNEQFF	TGTGCCAGCAGCAAGGCGCTAGCTCCATACAATGAGCAGTTCTTC
TRBV30	TRBD1	13	TRBJ1-4	NA	CALTGVDGEKLFF	TGTGCCTTGACAGGGGTGGATGGTGAAAAACTGTTTTTT
TRBV7-9	TRBD1	14	TRBJ2-3	NA	CASSLDRGSDTQYF	TGTGCCAGCAGCTTAGACAGGGGGTCAGATACGCAGTATTTT
TRBV4-2	TRBD2	15	TRBJ2-7	once	CASSQVAGPSYEQYF	TGTGCCAGCAGCCAAGTAGCGGGACCGTCCTACGAGCAGTACTTC
TRBV5-1	NA	15	TRBJ1-2	NA	CASSLGLAGNYGYTF	TGCGCCAGCAGCTTGGGTCTCGCAGGAAACTATGGCTACACCTTC
TRBV29-1	NA	13	TRBJ2-5	NA	CSVLFSWGETQYF	TGCAGCGTTCTGTTTTCTTGGGGGGAGACCCAGTACTTC
TRBV4-2	NA	15	TRBJ2-7	NA	CASSPAGQVSYEQYF	TGTGCCAGCAGCCCAGCGGGACAGGTCTCCTACGAGCAGTACTTC
TRBV7-8	NA	13	TRBJ2-3	few	CASSQDYADTQYF	TGTGCCAGCAGCCAGGACTACGCAGATACGCAGTATTTT
TRBV21-1	NA	10	TRBJ1-1	few	CARGGTEAFF	TGTGCCCGGGGAGGGACTGAAGCTTTCTTT
TRBV7-3	TRBD2	16	TRBJ2-5	few	CASSNTSGIPQETQYF	TGTGCCAGCAGCAATACTAGCGGGATCCCCCAAGAGACCCAGTACTTC
TRBV2	TRBD2	14	TRBJ2-7	few	CASSWTSGTYEQYF	TGTGCCAGCAGCTGGACTAGCGGGACTTACGAGCAGTACTTC
TRBV5-1	NA	18	TRBJ2-1	NA	CASSLEGGRHRVYNEQFF	TGCGCCAGCAGCTTGGAAGGAGGGCGTCATCGGGTGTACAATGAGCAGTTCTTC
TRBV6-1	NA	13	TRBJ1-4	few	CASSEAWGGKLFF	TGTGCCAGCAGTGAAGCTTGGGGGGGGAAACTGTTTTTT
TRBV7-3	TRBD1	14	TRBJ1-1	NA	CASSPAGGNTEAFF	TGTGCCAGCAGCCCGGCAGGGGGCAACACTGAAGCTTTCTTT
TRBV11-2	NA	17	TRBJ2-1	NA	CASSLGAGQRAIYEQFF	TGTGCCAGCAGCTTAGGAGCAGGACAGAGGGCTATTTATGAGCAGTTCTTC
TRBV2	TRBD1	15	TRBJ1-2	once	CASSVQGVANYGYTF	TGTGCCAGCAGTGTACAGGGGGTTGCTAACTATGGCTACACCTTC
TRBV7-2	NA	15	TRBJ1-3	NA	CASSFGGLSGNTIYF	TGTGCCAGCAGCTTTGGGGGGCTCTCTGGAAACACCATATATTTT
TRBV27	NA	16	TRBJ1-1	NA	CASSGYGNPLNTEAFF	TGTGCCAGCAGTGGGTACGGAAACCCCCTGAACACTGAAGCTTTCTTT
TRBV20-1	NA	10	TRBJ2-7	NA	CSAPFGEQYF	TGCAGTGCCCCTTTTGGCGAGCAGTACTTC
TRBV25-1	NA	11	TRBJ1-2	NA	CASSVGYGYTF	TGTGCCAGCAGTGTAGGATATGGCTACACCTTC
TRBV9	TRBD1	14	TRBJ2-7	NA	CASSIGQGAYEQYF	TGTGCCAGCAGCATAGGACAGGGGGCCTACGAGCAGTACTTC